This T cell receptor beta chain was identified during a study of vaccination and CD4 T cells after COVID-19. Overall study: SARS-CoV-2 had been detected by nasal swab PCR in convalescent patients; nine were mild, one severe. The stimulus for the cells was overlapping spike peptides derived from SARS-CoV-2, HCoV-NL63, HCoV-OC43 and HCoV-229E.

Treatment: approximately 10-day PBMC culture with coronavirus spike peptide pools or control peptides (ViraFEST assay). Researchers used the Oncomine TCR Beta short-read assay to sequence DNA from cultured CD4+ T cells. In this case, cultured CD4+ T cells provided the extracted genomic DNA. Via MiXCR, TCRdb re-called the PCR reads, giving one row per CDR3 protein. The sample consists of 10,000 to 15,000 distinct CDR3 sequences, about 50% of them appearing once. Concerning this clonotype: Its antigen is unidentified.

CDR3 length: 13 amino acids. With 2 bases removed from V and 6 bases from J, the gap between germline ends came to 7 bases. CDR1 is SEHNR and CDR2 is FQNEAQ in the germline V gene (reference sequence). The genes are TRBV7-9 and TRBJ1-4; D call uncertain. Sequences were obtained from CD4+ T cells from blood, cultured in vitro. The source of this sequence is a human donor who had recovered from COVID-19. CDR3 region: CASSLSVDEKLFF. CDR3 nucleotide sequence: TGTGCCAGCAGCTTATCGGTGGATGAAAAACTGTTTTTT.